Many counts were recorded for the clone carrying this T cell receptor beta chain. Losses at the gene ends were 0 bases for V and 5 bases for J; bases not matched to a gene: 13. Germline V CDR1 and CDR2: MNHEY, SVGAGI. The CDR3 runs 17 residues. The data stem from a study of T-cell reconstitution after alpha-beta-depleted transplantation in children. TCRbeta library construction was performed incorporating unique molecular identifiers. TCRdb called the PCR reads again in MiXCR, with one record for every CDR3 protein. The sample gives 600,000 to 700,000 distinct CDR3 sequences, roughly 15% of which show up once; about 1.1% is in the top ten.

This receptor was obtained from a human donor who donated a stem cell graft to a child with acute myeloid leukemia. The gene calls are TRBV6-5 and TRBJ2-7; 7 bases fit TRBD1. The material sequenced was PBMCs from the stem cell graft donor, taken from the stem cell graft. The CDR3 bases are TGTGCCAGCAGTTACTCAACAGGGGAAGGGAATTACCACGAGCAGTACGTC. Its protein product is CASSYSTGEGNYHEQYV.